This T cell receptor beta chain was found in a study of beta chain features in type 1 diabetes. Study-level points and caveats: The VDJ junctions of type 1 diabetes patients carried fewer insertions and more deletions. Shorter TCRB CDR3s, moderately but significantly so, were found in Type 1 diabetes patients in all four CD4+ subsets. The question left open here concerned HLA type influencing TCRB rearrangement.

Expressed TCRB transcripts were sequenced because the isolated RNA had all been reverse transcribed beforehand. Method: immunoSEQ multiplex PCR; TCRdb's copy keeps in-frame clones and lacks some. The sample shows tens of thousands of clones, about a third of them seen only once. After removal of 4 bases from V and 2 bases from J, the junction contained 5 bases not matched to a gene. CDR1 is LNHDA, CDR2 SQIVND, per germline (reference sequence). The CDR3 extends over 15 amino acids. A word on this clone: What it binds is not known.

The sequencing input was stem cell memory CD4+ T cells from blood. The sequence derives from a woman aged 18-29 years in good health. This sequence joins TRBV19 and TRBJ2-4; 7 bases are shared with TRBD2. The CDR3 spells CASSSPAGSKNIQYF. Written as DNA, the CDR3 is TGTGCCAGTAGTAGCCCAGCGGGATCCAAAAACATTCAGTACTTC.